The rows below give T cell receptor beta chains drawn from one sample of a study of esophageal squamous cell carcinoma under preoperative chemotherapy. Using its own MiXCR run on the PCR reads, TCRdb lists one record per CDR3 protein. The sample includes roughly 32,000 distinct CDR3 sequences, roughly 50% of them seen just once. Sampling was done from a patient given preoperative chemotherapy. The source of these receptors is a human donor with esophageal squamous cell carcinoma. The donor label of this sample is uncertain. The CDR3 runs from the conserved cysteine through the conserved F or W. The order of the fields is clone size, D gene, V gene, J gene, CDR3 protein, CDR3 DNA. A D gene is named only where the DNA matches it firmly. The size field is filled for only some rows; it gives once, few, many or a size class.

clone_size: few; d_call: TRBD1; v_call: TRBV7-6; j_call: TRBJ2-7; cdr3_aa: CASSSNPGGVEQYF; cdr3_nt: TGTGCCAGCAGCTCTAATCCAGGGGGCGTCGAGCAGTACTTC
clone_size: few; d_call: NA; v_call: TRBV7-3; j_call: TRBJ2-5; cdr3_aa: CASSVIPGGRVQNTQYF; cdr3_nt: TGTGCCAGCAGCGTCATACCGGGGGGCCGGGTCCAAAACACTCAGTACTTC
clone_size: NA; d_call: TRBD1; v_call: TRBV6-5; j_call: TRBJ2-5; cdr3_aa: CASSYTGGRYQDTQYF; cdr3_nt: TGTGCCAGCAGTTACACAGGGGGCCGTTACCAAGATACCCAGTACTTC
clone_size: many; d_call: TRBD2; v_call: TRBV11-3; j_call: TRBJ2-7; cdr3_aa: CASGRALAGSYEQYF; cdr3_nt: TGTGCCAGCGGCAGGGCACTAGCGGGTTCCTACGAGCAGTACTTC
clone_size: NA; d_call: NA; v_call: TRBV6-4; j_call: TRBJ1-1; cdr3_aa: CASSRDFSTEAFF; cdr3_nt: TGTGCCAGCAGTCGGGACTTCTCCACTGAAGCTTTCTTT
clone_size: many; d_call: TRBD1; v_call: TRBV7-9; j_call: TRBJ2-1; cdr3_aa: CASRRVGQGAYEQFF; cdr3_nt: TGTGCCAGCAGACGCGTGGGACAGGGGGCCTACGAGCAGTTCTTC
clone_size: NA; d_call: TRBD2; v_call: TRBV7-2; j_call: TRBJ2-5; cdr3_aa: CAGSGGRNRKTQYF; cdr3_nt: TGTGCCGGCAGCGGGGGCCGGAACCGGAAGACTCAGTACTTC
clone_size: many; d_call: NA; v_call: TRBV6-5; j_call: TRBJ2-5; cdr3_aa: CASDEGWGETQYF; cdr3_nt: TGTGCCAGCGACGAAGGGTGGGGAGAGACCCAGTACTTC
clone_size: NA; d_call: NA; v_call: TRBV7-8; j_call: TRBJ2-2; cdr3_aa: CASSPGLCTGTQFF; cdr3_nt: TGTGCCAGCAGCCCGGGTCTGTGCACAGGGACGCAGTTTTTT
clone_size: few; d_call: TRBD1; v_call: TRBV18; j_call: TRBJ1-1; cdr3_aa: CASSPGQANTEAFF; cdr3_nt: TGTGCCAGCTCGCCGGGACAGGCAAACACTGAAGCTTTCTTT
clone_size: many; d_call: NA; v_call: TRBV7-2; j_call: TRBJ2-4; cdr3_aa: CASSLTVQNIQYF; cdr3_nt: TGTGCCAGCAGCCTGACAGTCCAAAACATTCAGTACTTC
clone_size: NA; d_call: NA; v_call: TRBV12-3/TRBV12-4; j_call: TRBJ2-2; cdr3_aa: CARSFPTVNTETLFF; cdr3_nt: TGTGCCCGCAGTTTCCCGACAGTGAACACCGAGACGCTGTTTTTT
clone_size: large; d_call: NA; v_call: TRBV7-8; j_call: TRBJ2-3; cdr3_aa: CASSTGSDFSTDTQYF; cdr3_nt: TGTGCCAGCAGCACCGGATCGGACTTTAGCACAGATACGCAGTATTTT
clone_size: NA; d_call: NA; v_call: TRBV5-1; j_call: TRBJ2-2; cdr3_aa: CASSTRGVSTGELFF; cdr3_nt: TGCGCCAGCAGCACTAGGGGGGTAAGCACAGGGGAGCTGTTTTTT
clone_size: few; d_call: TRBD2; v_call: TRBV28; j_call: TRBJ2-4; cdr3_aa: CASSQQRDGRSNIQYF; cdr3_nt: TGTGCCAGCAGTCAGCAGCGGGATGGGAGGTCAAACATTCAGTACTTC
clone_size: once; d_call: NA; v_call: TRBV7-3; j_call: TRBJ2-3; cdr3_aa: CASGLGAGGTDTQYF; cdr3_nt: TGTGCCAGTGGATTGGGGGCGGGGGGCACAGATACGCAGTATTTT
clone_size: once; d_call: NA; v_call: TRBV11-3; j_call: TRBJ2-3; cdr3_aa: CALSSQPVSTDAQFF; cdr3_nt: TGTGCCCTCAGCTCGCAGCCTGTGAGCACAGATGCGCAGTTTTTT
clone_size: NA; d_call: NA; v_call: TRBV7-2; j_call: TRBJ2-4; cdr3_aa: CAGRRSKDTQYF; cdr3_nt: TGTGCGGGGAGGAGAAGCAAAGACACGCAGTACTTC
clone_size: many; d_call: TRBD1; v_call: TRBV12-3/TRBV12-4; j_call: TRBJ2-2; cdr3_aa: CASSQRQGNTGELFF; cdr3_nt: TGTGCCAGCAGCCAACGACAGGGCAACACCGGGGAGCTGTTTTTT
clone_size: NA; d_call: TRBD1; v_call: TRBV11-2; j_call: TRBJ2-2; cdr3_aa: CASSRSGTGDAVGTGKQFF; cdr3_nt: TGTGCCAGCAGCCGGTCCGGGACAGGGGACGCTGTGGGCACCGGGAAGCAGTTTTTT
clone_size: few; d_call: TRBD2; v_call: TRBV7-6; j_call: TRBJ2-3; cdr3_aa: CASSLGGTMGTDTQYF; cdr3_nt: TGTGCCAGCAGCTTAGGTGGGACTATGGGGACAGATACGCAGTATTTT
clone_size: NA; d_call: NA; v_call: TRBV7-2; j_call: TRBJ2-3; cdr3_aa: CASSPPGGNQDTQYF; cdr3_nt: TGTGCCAGCAGCCCCCCTGGCGGGAATCAGGATACGCAGTATTTT
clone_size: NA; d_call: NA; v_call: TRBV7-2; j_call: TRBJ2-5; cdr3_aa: CASSSKGGGPETQYF; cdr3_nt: TGTGCCAGCAGCTCGAAGGGGGGAGGCCCAGAGACCCAGTACTTC
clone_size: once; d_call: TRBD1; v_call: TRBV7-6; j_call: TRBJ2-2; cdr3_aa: CASSLPAANTGAQFF; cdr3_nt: TGTGCCAGCAGCTTACCGGCTGCGAACACAGGGGCGCAGTTTTTT
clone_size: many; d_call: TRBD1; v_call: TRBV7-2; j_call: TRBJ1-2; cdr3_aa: CASSPGTGGRDYGYTF; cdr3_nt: TGTGCCAGCAGCCCCGGGACAGGGGGGCGAGACTATGGCTACACCTTC
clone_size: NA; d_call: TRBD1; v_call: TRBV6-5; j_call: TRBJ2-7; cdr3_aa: CASSWDRQAETQYF; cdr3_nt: TGTGCCAGCAGTTGGGACAGACAGGCAGAGACGCAGTACTTC
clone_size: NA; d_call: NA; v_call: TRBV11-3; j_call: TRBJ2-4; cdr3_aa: CASSSPGRGGRAQNIQYF; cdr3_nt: TGTGCCAGCAGCTCCCCGGGCAGGGGGGGTCGTGCCCAAAACATCCAGTACTTC
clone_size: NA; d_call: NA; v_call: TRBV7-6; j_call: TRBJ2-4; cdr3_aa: CGSSSGLRAKDMQYF; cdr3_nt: TGTGGCAGCAGCTCGGGGCTGAGGGCCAAAGATATGCAGTACTTC
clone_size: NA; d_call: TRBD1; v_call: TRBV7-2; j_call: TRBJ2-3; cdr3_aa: CAGSGGWGQETQYF; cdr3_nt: TGTGCGGGGTCAGGGGGTTGGGGCCAAGAGACGCAGTATTTT
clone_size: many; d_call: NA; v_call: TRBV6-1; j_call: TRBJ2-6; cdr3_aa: CASSEEAESGANVLTF; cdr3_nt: TGTGCCAGCAGTGAGGAGGCAGAATCTGGGGCCAACGTCCTGACTTTC
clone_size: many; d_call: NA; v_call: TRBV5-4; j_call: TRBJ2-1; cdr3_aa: CASTLAQGTYNEQFF; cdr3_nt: TGTGCCAGCACCCTTGCGCAGGGCACTTACAATGAGCAGTTCTTC
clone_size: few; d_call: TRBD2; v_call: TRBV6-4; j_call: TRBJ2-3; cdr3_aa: CASSDSAGGSTDTQYF; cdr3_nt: TGTGCCAGCAGTGACTCGGCGGGAGGTAGCACAGATACGCAGTATTTT
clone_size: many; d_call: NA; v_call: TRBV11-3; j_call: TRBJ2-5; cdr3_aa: CASSSTGETQYF; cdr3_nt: TGTGCCAGCAGCTCGACGGGGGAGACCCAGTACTTC
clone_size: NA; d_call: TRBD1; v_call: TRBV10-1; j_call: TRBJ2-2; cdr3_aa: CASSDRRQGTTGELFF; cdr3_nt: TGCGCCAGCAGTGACCGCCGACAGGGAACCACCGGGGAGCTGTTTTTT
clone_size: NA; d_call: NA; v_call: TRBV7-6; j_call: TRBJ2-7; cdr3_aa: CASSLDLGFSYEQYF; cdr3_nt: TGTGCCAGCAGCTTAGACCTGGGTTTCTCCTACGAGCAGTACTTC
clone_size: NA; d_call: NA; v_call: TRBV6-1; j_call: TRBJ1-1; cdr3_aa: CASTPGTEAFF; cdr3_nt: TGTGCCAGCACTCCAGGGACTGAAGCTTTCTTT
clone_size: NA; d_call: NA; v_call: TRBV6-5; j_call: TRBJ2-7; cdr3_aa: CASSYSLSYNNEQYF; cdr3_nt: TGTGCCAGCAGTTACTCTCTCTCCTACAACAATGAGCAGTACTTC
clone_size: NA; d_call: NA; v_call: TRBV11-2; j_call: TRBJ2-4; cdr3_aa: CASSPRTVPNNEQYF; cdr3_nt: TGTGCCAGCAGCCCCCGGACCGTTCCTAACAATGAGCAGTACTTC
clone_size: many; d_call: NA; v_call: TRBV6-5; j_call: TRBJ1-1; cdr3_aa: CASSYKKDHTEAFF; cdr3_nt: TGTGCCAGCAGTTACAAAAAGGATCACACTGAAGCTTTCTTT
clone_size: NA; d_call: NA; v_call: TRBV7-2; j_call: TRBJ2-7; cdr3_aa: CASSVRRSPDTQYF; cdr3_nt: TGTGCCAGCAGCGTTCGCCGTTCCCCAGATACGCAGTACTTC
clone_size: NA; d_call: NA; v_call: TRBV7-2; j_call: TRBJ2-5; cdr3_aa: CASRAHGGRGQETQYF; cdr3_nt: TGTGCCAGCAGGGCGCACGGGGGCAGAGGCCAAGAGACCCAGTACTTC
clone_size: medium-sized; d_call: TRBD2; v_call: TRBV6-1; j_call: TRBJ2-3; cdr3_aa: CASSETSGSHTQYF; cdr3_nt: TGTGCCAGCAGTGAGACTAGCGGGAGTCATACGCAGTATTTT
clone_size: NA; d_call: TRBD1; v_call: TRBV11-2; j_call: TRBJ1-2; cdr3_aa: CASSRNSGGRGYTF; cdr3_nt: TGTGCCAGCAGCCGTAACTCAGGGGGTCGGGGCTACACCTTC
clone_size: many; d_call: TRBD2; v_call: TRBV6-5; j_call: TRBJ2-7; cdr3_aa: CASSFSSAGAEQYF; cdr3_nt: TGTGCCAGCAGTTTTTCTTCTGCGGGAGCCGAGCAGTACTTC
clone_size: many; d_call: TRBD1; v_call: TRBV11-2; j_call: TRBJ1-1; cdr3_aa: CASSLGNTGGRAFF; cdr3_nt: TGTGCCAGCAGCTTAGGAAACACAGGGGGGAGAGCTTTCTTT
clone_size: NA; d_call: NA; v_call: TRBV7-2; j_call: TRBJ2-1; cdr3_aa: CASTSGQTTHNEQFF; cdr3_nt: TGTGCCAGCACTTCAGGACAGACTACCCACAATGAGCAGTTCTTC
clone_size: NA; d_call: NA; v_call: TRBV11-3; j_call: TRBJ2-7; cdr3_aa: CASSLGGNSYEQYF; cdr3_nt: TGTGCCAGCAGCTTAGGCGGGAACTCCTACGAGCAGTACTTC
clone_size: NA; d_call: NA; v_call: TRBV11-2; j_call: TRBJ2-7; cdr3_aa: CASSWDGRGEQYF; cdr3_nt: TGTGCCAGCAGCTGGGACGGTCGGGGCGAGCAGTACTTC
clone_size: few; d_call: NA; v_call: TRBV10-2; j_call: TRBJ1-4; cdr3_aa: CASSRLGQDNEKLFF; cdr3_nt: TGCGCCAGCAGTCGTTTAGGCCAGGATAATGAAAAACTGTTTTTT
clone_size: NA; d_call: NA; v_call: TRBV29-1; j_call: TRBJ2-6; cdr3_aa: CSVGAGANVLTF; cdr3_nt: TGCAGCGTTGGCGCTGGGGCCAACGTCCTGACTTTC
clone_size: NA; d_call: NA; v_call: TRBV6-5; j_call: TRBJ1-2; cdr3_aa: CASSYERQNYGYTF; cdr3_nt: TGTGCCAGCAGTTACGAGCGACAGAACTATGGCTACACCTTC